The present T cell receptor beta chain was sequenced within a study of shared clonotypes between healthy human individuals. TCRdb's copy holds only in-frame clones and misses some; the assay was immunoSEQ multiplex PCR. Among about 1.1 million clones listed, approximately 80% were seen once. Germline loops: CDR1 SEHNR, CDR2 FQNEAQ (reference sequence). The CDR3 consists of 15 residues. The V segment lost 7 bases and the J segment 3 bases; nucleotides outside the gene matches: 8. This clonotype originated in a man between 18 and 29 years old in good health. Some clones in this sample may be carry-over from other donors' samples. Sequencing was done on a sample of memory CD4+ T cells from PBMCs. The subset here: CD45RA-negative fraction. The chain has TRBV7-9 and TRBJ1-4, with 7 bases identical to TRBD1. The DNA for the CDR3 is TGTGCCAGCACCAGACAGGGAGTAGCTAATGAAAAACTGTTTTTT. Its translation: CASTRQGVANEKLFF.